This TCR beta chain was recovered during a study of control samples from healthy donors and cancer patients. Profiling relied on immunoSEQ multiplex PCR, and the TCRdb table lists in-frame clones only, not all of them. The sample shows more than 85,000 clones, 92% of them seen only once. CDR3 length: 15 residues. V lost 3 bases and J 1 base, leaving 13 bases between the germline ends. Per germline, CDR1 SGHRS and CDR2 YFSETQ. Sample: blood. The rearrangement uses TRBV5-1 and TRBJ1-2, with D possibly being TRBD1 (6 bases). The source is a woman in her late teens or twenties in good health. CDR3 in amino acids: CASSSGQNLNYGYTF. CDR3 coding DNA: TGCGCCAGCAGCTCCGGACAGAATCTTAACTATGGCTACACCTTC. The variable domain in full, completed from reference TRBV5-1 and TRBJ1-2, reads KAGVTQTPRYLIKTRGQQVTLSCSPISGHRSVSWYQQTPGQGLQFLFEYFSETQRNKGNFPGRFSGRQFSNSRSEMNVSTLELGDSALYLCASSSGQNLNYGYTFGSGTRLTVV.